This T cell receptor (beta chain) was identified in a study of blood T cell repertoires in COVID-19. Overall study context: Whether acute or convalescent, the COVID-19 samples came from the United States, Italy and Spain. The cDNA or gDNA used as material had been derived from T cells, B-cell-depleted T cells, or PBMCs.

Study processing details: Estimation of nucleated cell counts was performed using reference gene primer amplification. Assay: immunoSEQ multiplex PCR; the TCRdb copy retains only in-frame clones and omits some. D and trimming were read from the DNA, whereas the V and J calls and clone size are those reported in that table. This sample has roughly 190,000 clones, with 88% found just once. The receptor was derived from a man aged 35-49 years with active or convalescent COVID-19. The sequencing sample was made of peripheral blood.

The CDR3 loop is CASSFYRENTEAFF. Written as DNA, the CDR3 is TGTGCCAGCAGCTTTTACAGGGAGAACACTGAAGCTTTCTTT. This chain joins TRBV7-9 and TRBJ1-1; a weak D match, TRBD1 (6 bases). The germline V gene encodes CDR1 SEHNR and CDR2 FQNEAQ (reference sequence). Trimming pared 3 bases from V and 1 base from J, leaving 9 bases between. This CDR3 is 14 amino acids long.